The 7 T cell receptor beta chains below were found in one sample sequenced in a study of graft-versus-host responses after intestinal transplantation. Data came from immunoSEQ multiplex PCR; TCRdb stores just in-frame clones and leaves some out. The top ten clones hold approximately 0.54% of a sample with some 93,000 clones, roughly nine tenths of them seen once. These receptors lack a known antigen. The sample here was unstimulated CD8+ T cells sorted from spleen or lymph node cells, taken before intestinal transplant. The receptors originated from a human donor who received an intestinal transplant.

This chain uses TRBV7-9 with TRBJ2-2; TRBD1 aligns across 7 bases. The CDR3 consists of 16 residues. Germline V gives CDR1 SEHNR, CDR2 FQNEAQ (reference sequence). The V gene end was trimmed by 0 bases and the J gene end by 4 bases; junction bases not matched to a gene: 5. CDR3 DNA sequence: TGTGCCAGCAGCTTAGCGAGGGGGCGAGGCACCGGGGAGCTGTTTTTT. It encodes CASSLARGRGTGELFF.

The chain uses TRBV7-9 and TRBJ2-1, with D hard to call. Trimming took off 0 bases at V and 1 base at J, with 4 bases between the two ends. CDR1 SEHNR and CDR2 FQNEAQ come from the germline V gene (reference sequence). There are 14 residues in the CDR3. CDR3 sequence (DNA): TGTGCCAGCAGCTTAGCCCTATCCTACAATGAGCAGTTCTTC. It yields the protein CASSLALSYNEQFF.

The V call is TRBV4-1, the J call TRBJ2-7; TRBD2 matches 12 bases. J lost 2 bases, V lost 2 bases, and 16 bases had no gene match. Germline V gene data show CDR1 as MGHRA and CDR2 as YSYEKL. The CDR3 totals 20 residues. CDR3 DNA: TGCGCCAGCAGCCAACTACCGGGACTAGCGGGCGATGGGAGAGCCTACGAGCAGTACTTC. It yields the protein CASSQLPGLAGDGRAYEQYF.

This chain uses TRBV27 with TRBJ1-1; D not resolved. V gave up 1 base and J gave up 2 bases, with 11 bases separating them. The CDR3 is 15 residues long. Germline CDR1 reads MNHEY; CDR2 reads SMNVEV (reference sequence). This chain's CDR3 is CASSLYPGSNTEAFF. The CDR3 DNA is TGTGCCAGCAGTTTATATCCGGGATCTAACACTGAAGCTTTCTTT.

J is TRBJ1-3 and V is TRBV28; tentatively, D is TRBD1 (5 bases). The CDR3 contains 14 residues. CDR1 is MDHEN, CDR2 SYDVKM, per germline. Trimming took 2 bases from V and 0 from J, leaving 5 bases between them. CDR3 sequence (DNA): TGTGCCAGCAGTTTAGGACACTCTGGAAACACCATATATTTT. Translating gives CASSLGHSGNTIYF.

The chain employs TRBV7-6 and TRBJ2-1, with D maybe TRBD1 (6 bases). The CDR3 has 12 residues. Trimming left V 1 base short and J 10 bases short, with 8 bases between. CDR1 and CDR2 from the germline V gene are SGHVS and FNYEAQ. CDR3 coding DNA: TGTGCCAGCAGCTTAGGGGACACCGAGCAGTTCTTC. Its protein product is CASSLGDTEQFF. Full variable domain (remainder filled in from reference TRBV7-6 and TRBJ2-1): GAGVSQSPRYKVTKRGQDVALRCDPISGHVSLYWYRQALGQGPEFLTYFNYEAQQDKSGLPNDRFSAERPEGSISTLTIQRTEQRDSAMYRCASSLGDTEQFFGPGTRLTVL.

This sequence joins TRBV5-6 and TRBJ2-1; TRBD1 aligns across 9 bases. Germline-derived CDR1 and CDR2 are SGHDT and YYEEEE. V lost 4 bases to trimming and J lost 4 bases; unmatched junction nucleotides: 6. CDR3 length: 15 amino acids. The CDR3 region has the DNA TGTGCCAGCAGCCCGGGGGACAGGGTTTACAATGAGCAGTTCTTC. It codes for CASSPGDRVYNEQFF. Drawing the rest from reference TRBV5-6 and TRBJ2-1, the complete variable domain is DAGVTQSPTHLIKTRGQQVTLRCSPKSGHDTVSWYQQALGQGPQFIFQYYEEEERQRGNFPDRFSGHQFPNYSSELNVNALLLGDSALYLCASSPGDRVYNEQFFGPGTRLTVL.